A selection of T cell receptor beta chains follows, all from one sample in a study of T-cell memory formation after mild COVID-19. TCRdb ran MiXCR on the 5' RACE reads and lists one entry per CDR3 protein. The sample includes about 340,000 distinct CDR3 sequences, roughly 13% seen only once; the top ten take 20% to 25%. The sample comprised PBMCs or a T cell subset sorted from them (not recorded which). These receptors all come from a man aged 18 to 29 who had mild COVID-19 (a few samples of this study predate the infection). Cell type and time point are not known. Both conserved end residues are part of each CDR3. The D gene is left open where the match is weak. Part of the rows lack a size; the others show once, few, many or a class for expanded clones.

v_call: TRBV6-6
d_call: .
j_call: TRBJ2-1
clone_size: few
cdr3_aa: CASNGGSTYNEQFF
cdr3_nt: TGTGCCAGCAACGGGGGCAGTACCTACAATGAGCAGTTCTTC

v_call: TRBV7-2
d_call: TRBD2
j_call: TRBJ2-1
clone_size: .
cdr3_aa: CASSHIAGEYNEQLF
cdr3_nt: TGTGCCAGCAGCCACATAGCGGGAGAGTACAATGAGCAGTTATTC

v_call: TRBV7-3
d_call: .
j_call: TRBJ2-2
clone_size: .
cdr3_aa: CASSRRGPDTGELFF
cdr3_nt: TGTGCCAGCAGTCGAAGAGGACCCGACACCGGGGAGCTGTTTTTT

v_call: TRBV9
d_call: .
j_call: TRBJ2-3
clone_size: few
cdr3_aa: CASTPSNGPSSTDTQYF
cdr3_nt: TGTGCCAGCACCCCTTCTAACGGGCCGTCTAGCACAGATACGCAGTATTTT

v_call: TRBV12-3/TRBV12-4
d_call: .
j_call: TRBJ2-1
clone_size: few
cdr3_aa: CASSRGPRNEQFF
cdr3_nt: TGTGCCAGCAGCAGGGGACCTCGGAATGAGCAGTTCTTC

v_call: TRBV7-2
d_call: TRBD2
j_call: TRBJ2-1
clone_size: few
cdr3_aa: CASSPASGGGLEQFF
cdr3_nt: TGTGCCAGCAGCCCTGCTAGCGGGGGGGGCCTTGAGCAGTTCTTC

v_call: TRBV7-8
d_call: TRBD1
j_call: TRBJ1-2
clone_size: .
cdr3_aa: CASSAIGQDYGYTF
cdr3_nt: TGTGCCAGCAGCGCTATAGGACAGGACTATGGCTACACCTTC

v_call: TRBV5-5
d_call: .
j_call: TRBJ1-5
clone_size: .
cdr3_aa: CASSLLFGQPQHF
cdr3_nt: TGTGCCAGCAGCTTACTCTTCGGCCAGCCCCAGCATTTT

v_call: TRBV9
d_call: TRBD2
j_call: TRBJ2-5
clone_size: many
cdr3_aa: CASSAGLAYQETQYF
cdr3_nt: TGTGCCAGCAGCGCGGGACTAGCCTATCAAGAGACCCAGTACTTC

v_call: TRBV7-9
d_call: TRBD1
j_call: TRBJ2-5
clone_size: many
cdr3_aa: CASSLGTGLETQYF
cdr3_nt: TGTGCCAGCAGCTTAGGGACAGGGCTAGAGACCCAGTACTTC

v_call: TRBV5-1
d_call: .
j_call: TRBJ2-7
clone_size: .
cdr3_aa: CASSYTGLSSYEQYF
cdr3_nt: TGCGCCAGCAGCTATACAGGGCTTAGCTCCTACGAGCAGTACTTC

v_call: TRBV6-5
d_call: .
j_call: TRBJ1-4
clone_size: few
cdr3_aa: CASSYSVGVANEKLFF
cdr3_nt: TGTGCCAGCAGTTACTCGGTCGGGGTGGCTAATGAAAAACTGTTTTTT

v_call: TRBV4-3
d_call: TRBD1
j_call: TRBJ2-1
clone_size: .
cdr3_aa: CASSQDSGTEVGQFF
cdr3_nt: TGCGCCAGCAGCCAAGATTCCGGGACAGAGGTTGGGCAGTTCTTC

v_call: TRBV7-2
d_call: TRBD1
j_call: TRBJ1-5
clone_size: many
cdr3_aa: CASSDRDQPQHF
cdr3_nt: TGTGCCAGCAGTGACAGGGATCAGCCCCAGCATTTT

v_call: TRBV5-5
d_call: .
j_call: TRBJ1-3
clone_size: few
cdr3_aa: CASSNGHGGGNTIYF
cdr3_nt: TGTGCCAGCAGCAACGGACACGGCGGTGGAAACACCATATATTTT

v_call: TRBV23-1
d_call: TRBD1
j_call: TRBJ2-5
clone_size: many
cdr3_aa: CASSRGQGSETQYF
cdr3_nt: TGCGCCAGCAGTCGTGGACAGGGTTCTGAGACCCAGTACTTC

v_call: TRBV5-1
d_call: .
j_call: TRBJ2-1
clone_size: many
cdr3_aa: CASSFGGLDEQFF
cdr3_nt: TGCGCCAGCAGCTTCGGGGGCTTGGATGAGCAGTTCTTC

v_call: TRBV6-1
d_call: .
j_call: TRBJ2-7
clone_size: .
cdr3_aa: CASSERNSYEQYF
cdr3_nt: TGTGCCAGCAGTGAACGGAATTCCTACGAGCAGTACTTC

v_call: TRBV4-2
d_call: .
j_call: TRBJ2-3
clone_size: once
cdr3_aa: CASSQEGRRGRLTDTQYF
cdr3_nt: TGTGCCAGCAGCCAAGAAGGAAGGCGGGGACGACTCACAGATACGCAGTATTTT

v_call: TRBV7-3
d_call: TRBD2
j_call: TRBJ2-1
clone_size: many
cdr3_aa: CASSFLSGASYNEQFF
cdr3_nt: TGTGCCAGCAGCTTCCTTAGCGGGGCCTCCTACAATGAGCAGTTCTTC

v_call: TRBV5-1
d_call: .
j_call: TRBJ2-3
clone_size: .
cdr3_aa: CASSWDIGDTQYF
cdr3_nt: TGCGCCAGCAGCTGGGACATCGGAGATACGCAGTATTTT

v_call: TRBV20-1
d_call: .
j_call: TRBJ2-1
clone_size: few
cdr3_aa: CSARKGSYNEQFF
cdr3_nt: TGCAGTGCTAGAAAAGGCTCCTACAATGAGCAGTTCTTC

v_call: TRBV24-1
d_call: .
j_call: TRBJ1-5
clone_size: .
cdr3_aa: CATSPAGGGQPQHF
cdr3_nt: TGTGCCACCAGTCCGGCCGGGGGCGGTCAGCCCCAGCATTTT

v_call: TRBV7-2
d_call: .
j_call: TRBJ2-7
clone_size: .
cdr3_aa: CASSLDPASYEQYF
cdr3_nt: TGTGCCAGCAGCTTAGACCCAGCCTCCTACGAGCAGTACTTC

v_call: TRBV7-3
d_call: .
j_call: TRBJ2-5
clone_size: .
cdr3_aa: CASSFQTAEETQYF
cdr3_nt: TGTGCCAGCAGCTTTCAGACTGCGGAGGAGACCCAGTACTTC

v_call: TRBV4-1
d_call: .
j_call: TRBJ1-2
clone_size: many
cdr3_aa: CASSQDRGFNGYTF
cdr3_nt: TGCGCCAGCAGCCAAGACCGGGGGTTCAATGGCTACACCTTC

v_call: TRBV2
d_call: .
j_call: TRBJ2-2
clone_size: .
cdr3_aa: CASMRVLGPGELFF
cdr3_nt: TGTGCCAGCATGAGGGTCCTGGGTCCCGGGGAGCTGTTTTTT

v_call: TRBV20-1
d_call: TRBD2
j_call: TRBJ2-3
clone_size: .
cdr3_aa: CSASGGALDTQYF
cdr3_nt: TGCAGTGCTAGCGGGGGGGCCTTAGATACGCAGTATTTT

v_call: TRBV18
d_call: .
j_call: TRBJ2-5
clone_size: many
cdr3_aa: CASSPWGRMETQYF
cdr3_nt: TGTGCCAGCTCACCATGGGGGAGGATGGAGACCCAGTACTTC

v_call: TRBV30
d_call: .
j_call: TRBJ2-1
clone_size: few
cdr3_aa: CAWSVPNNEQFF
cdr3_nt: TGTGCCTGGAGTGTCCCGAACAATGAGCAGTTCTTC

v_call: TRBV29-1
d_call: TRBD2
j_call: TRBJ2-3
clone_size: few
cdr3_aa: CSTGGLAGVTQYF
cdr3_nt: TGCAGTACTGGGGGTCTAGCGGGGGTGACGCAGTATTTT

v_call: TRBV2
d_call: TRBD1
j_call: TRBJ2-2
clone_size: many
cdr3_aa: CASSKVGQAPGELFF
cdr3_nt: TGTGCCAGCAGCAAAGTGGGACAGGCCCCCGGGGAGCTGTTTTTT

v_call: TRBV5-5
d_call: .
j_call: TRBJ1-2
clone_size: few
cdr3_aa: CASSFEPGVDYGYTF
cdr3_nt: TGTGCCAGCAGCTTTGAGCCGGGGGTGGACTATGGCTACACCTTC

v_call: TRBV3-1
d_call: TRBD1
j_call: TRBJ2-4
clone_size: many
cdr3_aa: CASSQEGQGNIQYF
cdr3_nt: TGTGCCAGCAGCCAAGAGGGACAGGGAAACATTCAGTACTTC

v_call: TRBV18
d_call: .
j_call: TRBJ2-7
clone_size: .
cdr3_aa: CASSPPGIQEAYEQYF
cdr3_nt: TGTGCCAGCTCACCACCGGGGATCCAGGAAGCCTACGAGCAGTACTTC

v_call: TRBV5-6
d_call: TRBD1
j_call: TRBJ1-4
clone_size: .
cdr3_aa: CASSPQGWGEKLFF
cdr3_nt: TGTGCCAGCAGCCCACAGGGGTGGGGCGAAAAACTGTTTTTT

v_call: TRBV18
d_call: .
j_call: TRBJ1-6
clone_size: few
cdr3_aa: CASSTDQNSPLHF
cdr3_nt: TGTGCCAGCTCAACTGATCAGAATTCACCCCTCCACTTT

v_call: TRBV2
d_call: .
j_call: TRBJ2-1
clone_size: many
cdr3_aa: CARGDSLYNEQFF
cdr3_nt: TGTGCCAGAGGCGACAGTTTATACAATGAGCAGTTCTTC

v_call: TRBV27
d_call: .
j_call: TRBJ2-2
clone_size: few
cdr3_aa: CASRAPGLSNTGELFF
cdr3_nt: TGTGCCAGCAGAGCCCCGGGACTCTCGAACACCGGGGAGCTGTTTTTT